Given below is one T cell receptor beta chain in context. This entry belongs to a study of blood T cell repertoires in COVID-19. Study-level background: Some COVID-19 samples were acute and others convalescent; all came from the United States, Italy and Spain. Nucleic acid was either cDNA or gDNA, and it came from T cells, B-cell-depleted T cells, or PBMCs.

Authors' analysis steps: Amplification of reference gene primers provided the estimated nucleated cell counts. Assay: immunoSEQ multiplex PCR; the TCRdb copy retains only in-frame clones and omits some. V and J calls and clone size are given by that table; D and trimming were obtained from the DNA. The sample holds some 230,000 clones, 80% to 90% seen once. The clonotype originates from a man in his thirties or forties who had recovered from COVID-19. Specimen: peripheral blood.

The CDR3 DNA follows: TGTGCCAGCAGTTACTTAGCAACCTACGAGCAGTACTTC. Protein product: CASSYLATYEQYF. This chain links TRBV6-5 with TRBJ2-7; no reliable D call. The germline V and J ends were trimmed by 1 base and 2 bases, with 6 bases remaining between them. Germline V gene lookup returns CDR1 MNHEY and CDR2 SVGAGI. This CDR3 contains 13 residues.